The 15 T cell receptor beta chains reported below all come from one sample, sequenced in a study of blood T cell repertoires in COVID-19. Using immunoSEQ multiplex PCR, the repertoire was profiled, and TCRdb retains in-frame clones only, with some absent. This table has more than 200,000 clones, 84% appearing once. Sequencing input: peripheral blood. Every receptor here comes from a man aged 50-59 years with active or convalescent COVID-19.

This clone has just one count. The V gene is TRBV12-3 or TRBV12-4, the J gene TRBJ1-1; possible D gene TRBD1, 5 bases. Trimming removed 7 bases at V and 10 bases at J, with 19 bases between. The CDR3 is 13 residues long. In nucleotides, the CDR3 is TGTGCCAGCATCCAACGCGGGGGGTCTGTAGCTTTCTTT. Protein product: CASIQRGGSVAFF.

The rearrangement uses TRBV14 and TRBJ1-3, with TRBD1 as a possible D gene (5 bases). The CDR3 is 16 amino acids. Germline lookup yields CDR1 SGHDN and CDR2 FVKESK. V lost 4 bases, J lost 0 bases, and 13 bases lay in between. CDR3 region: CASSRVIGGSGNTIYF. CDR3 DNA sequence: TGTGCCAGCAGCCGGGTTATCGGGGGCTCTGGAAACACCATATATTTT.

CDR3 sequence: CASSEKRNRDDSPLHF. The CDR3 DNA reads as TGTGCCAGCAGTGAAAAAAGGAACAGGGATGATTCACCCCTCCACTTT. V is TRBV6-1 and J is TRBJ1-6, with D perhaps TRBD1 (6 bases). This CDR3 contains 16 residues. V was pared by 2 bases and J by 8 bases, with 16 bases between. CDR1 is MNHNS, CDR2 SASEGT, per germline.

This clone was observed a few times. The V gene is TRBV6-1, the J gene TRBJ1-3, with unresolved D. V dropped 1 base and J dropped 0 bases, with 4 bases sitting between them. Looked up from germline, CDR1 is MNHNS and CDR2 is SASEGT. The CDR3 has 14 amino acids. CDR3 bases: TGTGCCAGCAGTGAAGGGGCCTCTGGAAACACCATATATTTT. Protein product: CASSEGASGNTIYF.

This clone has just one count. This CDR3 is CASRLLPRSSYNEQFF. Here the CDR3 DNA reads TGTGCCAGCAGATTGTTACCGAGGAGCTCCTACAATGAGCAGTTCTTC. J is TRBJ2-1 and V is TRBV5-6; D ambiguous. Deletions cut 5 bases from V and 0 bases from J, with 15 bases between. This CDR3 comprises 16 residues. Germline V CDR1 and CDR2: SGHDT, YYEEEE. Looking up the rest from reference TRBV5-6 and TRBJ2-1 gives the full variable domain: DAGVTQSPTHLIKTRGQQVTLRCSPKSGHDTVSWYQQALGQGPQFIFQYYEEEERQRGNFPDRFSGHQFPNYSSELNVNALLLGDSALYLCASRLLPRSSYNEQFFGPGTRLTVL.

This rearrangement joins TRBV28 to TRBJ1-6; 7 nucleotides line up with TRBD1. V lost 5 bases to trimming and J lost 10 bases; unmatched junction nucleotides: 17. Germline V lookup: CDR1 MDHEN, CDR2 SYDVKM. CDR3 length equals 17 residues. The CDR3 protein is CASSLLTTGQKPSPLHF. The CDR3 nucleotides are TGTGCCAGCAGTCTCCTCACGACGGGACAGAAGCCCTCACCCCTCCACTTT.

This chain connects TRBV30 to TRBJ2-7, with 8 nucleotides matching TRBD1. After removal of 0 bases from V and 9 bases from J, the junction contained 13 bases not matched to a gene. The V gene's germline CDR1 is GTSNPN and CDR2 SVGIG (reference sequence). The CDR3 is made up of 15 amino acids. The CDR3 is CAWSVRVGQGMAQYF. CDR3 in DNA: TGTGCCTGGAGTGTACGAGTCGGACAGGGAATGGCGCAGTACTTC. Looking up the rest from reference TRBV30 and TRBJ2-7 gives the full variable domain: SQTIHQWPATLVQPVGSPLSLECTVEGTSNPNLYWYRQAAGRGLQLLFYSVGIGQISSEVPQNLSASRPQDRQFILSSKKLLLSDSGFYLCAWSVRVGQGMAQYFGPGTRLTVT.

The chain recombines TRBV6-5 with TRBJ1-1; 9 bases line up with TRBD1. V lost 6 bases and J lost 8; bases outside the gene matches: 10. CDR1 and CDR2 from the germline V gene are MNHEY and SVGAGI. The CDR3 spans 14 residues. The CDR3 sequence is CASRKDRGNYEAFF. DNA for the CDR3: TGTGCCAGCAGGAAAGACAGGGGGAACTACGAAGCTTTCTTT.

This chain uses TRBV5-1 with TRBJ2-3; 7 bases agree with TRBD1. Germline V lookup: CDR1 SGHRS, CDR2 YFSETQ. This CDR3 contains 16 residues. Losses at the gene ends were 4 bases for V and 0 bases for J; bases not matched to a gene: 8. CDR3 protein: CASSLGTASSTDTQYF. The DNA for the CDR3 is TGCGCCAGCAGCCTAGGGACAGCTTCTAGCACAGATACGCAGTATTTT.

The chain employs TRBV5-1 and TRBJ1-1; D call uncertain. In germline, CDR1 is SGHRS, CDR2 YFSETQ. V lost 0 bases, J lost 4 bases, and 19 bases lay in between. The CDR3 consists of 17 residues. The DNA of the CDR3 is TGCGCCAGCAGCTTGGCAAGTTCCCGGGGTCAGAGCACTGAAGCTTTCTTT. Translation gives CASSLASSRGQSTEAFF.

The V gene is TRBV6-6, the J gene TRBJ2-3, with 8 bases identical to TRBD1. The CDR3 has 14 residues. Unmatched junction bases numbered 4, after V lost 4 bases and J lost 4 bases. Germline V gene lookup returns CDR1 MNHNY and CDR2 SVGAGI (reference sequence). The CDR3 DNA follows: TGTGCCAGCAGTTCCCAGGGGGCCGCAGATACGCAGTATTTT. Translating gives CASSSQGAADTQYF.

V usage is TRBV7-9 and J usage is TRBJ2-5; D remains unclear. Germline V lookup: CDR1 SEHNR, CDR2 FQNEAQ (reference sequence). V was cut by 5 bases and J by 6 bases, with 10 bases left in between. The CDR3 is 12 amino acids. The CDR3: CASSPGSQTQYF. The DNA of the CDR3 is TGTGCCAGCAGCCCCGGGTCTCAGACCCAGTACTTC.

The chain uses TRBV30 and TRBJ1-1, with D tentatively TRBD1 (6 bases). CDR3 length: 15 amino acids. Germline values: CDR1 GTSNPN, CDR2 SVGIG (reference sequence). V lost 3 bases to trimming and J lost 3 bases, with 17 bases between them. In DNA form, the CDR3 reads TGTGCCTGGAGCAGGGGTAGGGAGGGGGACACTGAAGCTTTCTTT. Translation: CAWSRGREGDTEAFF. Full variable domain (remainder filled in from reference TRBV30 and TRBJ1-1): SQTIHQWPATLVQPVGSPLSLECTVEGTSNPNLYWYRQAAGRGLQLLFYSVGIGQISSEVPQNLSASRPQDRQFILSSKKLLLSDSGFYLCAWSRGREGDTEAFFGQGTRLTVV.

This chain joins TRBV4-1 and TRBJ2-7; tentative D call: TRBD2 (5 bases). CDR3 length: 16 residues. Germline V gene data show CDR1 as MGHRA and CDR2 as YSYEKL. Trimming took off 5 bases at V and 4 bases at J, with 21 bases between the two ends. CDR3 region: CASSGGGMAGVYEQYF. The CDR3 DNA reads TGCGCCAGCAGCGGTGGTGGTATGGCGGGTGTTTACGAGCAGTACTTC.

The J gene is TRBJ1-1, the V gene TRBV18; 7 positions agree with TRBD1. The CDR3 is made up of 14 amino acids. Germline V lookup: CDR1 KGHSH, CDR2 LQKENI. V lost 5 bases and J lost 0; bases outside the gene matches: 3. CDR3 in amino acids: CASSMGQMNTEAFF. The CDR3 DNA reads TGTGCCAGCTCAATGGGACAGATGAACACTGAAGCTTTCTTT. Full variable domain (missing parts from reference TRBV18 and TRBJ1-1): NAGVMQNPRHLVRRRGQEARLRCSPMKGHSHVYWYRQLPEEGLKFMVYLQKENIIDESGMPKERFSAEFPKEGPSILRIQQVVRGDSAAYFCASSMGQMNTEAFFGQGTRLTVV.